These 31 T cell receptor beta chains were all obtained from the same sample, sequenced in a study of cytomegalovirus exposure and HLA in healthy donors. PCR involved 60 Vbeta and 13 Jbeta primers. Repertoires were generated with immunoSEQ multiplex PCR, while TCRdb's copy carries only in-frame clones and drops some. The sample consists of more than 85,000 clones, about 13% of them appearing once. Sequenced material: PBMCs. The receptor set was obtained from a middle-aged man in good health and CMV-seropositive.

This clone was found a few times. CDR3 nucleotide sequence: TGTGCCAGCAGCTCTGGCTCAAGCTACAATGAGCAGTTCTTC. This sequence encodes CASSSGSSYNEQFF. J is TRBJ2-1 and V is TRBV7-2; D gene unclear. V lost 4 bases and J lost 3, with 10 bases in between. Germline V gives CDR1 SGHTA, CDR2 FQGNSA. The CDR3 length is 14 residues.

The V gene is TRBV11-3, the J gene TRBJ2-2; D not certain. The CDR3 spans 13 residues. V was shortened by 5 bases and J by 2 bases, with 6 bases between the two germline ends. Germline V gene sequence: CDR1 SGHNT, CDR2 YENEEA. The CDR3 region is CASSVFNTGELFF. For the CDR3, the DNA is TGTGCCAGCAGCGTCTTTAACACCGGGGAGCTGTTTTTT.

Only a few counts were recorded for this clone. The rearrangement links TRBV29-1 to TRBJ1-1; possible D gene TRBD1, 6 bases. Germline CDR1 reads SQVTM; CDR2 reads ANQGSEA. The length of the CDR3 is 13 residues. Between the trimmed V and J ends, which lost 1 base and 7 bases, there was a span of 13 bases. CDR3 nucleotides: TGCAGCGTTGAAGGCCCCGGGACACTTGAAGCTTTCTTT. Its protein product is CSVEGPGTLEAFF.

The V and J genes are TRBV5-1 and TRBJ2-4; 14 bases are shared with TRBD2. This CDR3 contains 16 residues. CDR1 and CDR2 (germline): SGHRS, YFSETQ. J was trimmed by 9 bases and V by 4 bases; bases with no gene match: 9. DNA for the CDR3: TGCGCCAGCAGCCCCGGGACTAGCGGGAGAATGGGCATTCAGTACTTC. This gives the protein CASSPGTSGRMGIQYF.

This clone was observed a few times. The J gene is TRBJ1-1, the V gene TRBV10-3, with D perhaps matching TRBD1 (6 bases). V lost 7 bases, J lost 3 bases, and 21 bases lay in between. The germline V gene encodes CDR1 ENHRY and CDR2 SYGVKD. The CDR3 totals 16 residues. In DNA, the CDR3 is TGTGCCATCACCCGGGGCCGGGAACAGGGAGACACTGAAGCTTTCTTT. It specifies CAITRGREQGDTEAFF.

This chain connects TRBV10-2 to TRBJ1-5, with TRBD1 identical over 8 bases. Germline V gene sequence: CDR1 WSHSY, CDR2 SAAADI. V lost 8 bases to trimming and J lost 5 bases; unmatched junction nucleotides: 8. The length of the CDR3 is 14 residues. CDR3 sequence: CASLDRGWDQPQHF. CDR3 bases: TGCGCCAGCCTCGACAGGGGCTGGGATCAGCCCCAGCATTTT.

The chain joins TRBV28 to TRBJ1-2; 7 nucleotides align to TRBD1. The V gene's germline CDR1 is MDHEN and CDR2 SYDVKM. V was clipped by 6 bases and J by 4 bases; unmatched bases: 8. CDR3 length: 14 amino acids. Here the CDR3 reads CASSLRGDTYGYTF. In DNA, the CDR3 is TGTGCCAGCAGCCTCAGGGGGGACACCTATGGCTACACCTTC.

The chain recombines TRBV6-5 with TRBJ2-7, with TRBD1 matching over 7 bases. The V gene's germline CDR1 is MNHEY and CDR2 SVGAGI. V was pared by 7 bases and J by 0 bases, with 6 bases of the junction left unmatched. The CDR3 is 14 amino acids. CDR3 loop: CASNKRTGSYEQYF. The CDR3 nucleotides are TGTGCCAGCAACAAACGGACAGGCTCCTACGAGCAGTACTTC.

This clone was observed a handful of times. Germline is not matched at one junction end, which may reflect a read error. The gene calls are TRBV7-7 and TRBJ2-3, with 7 bases lining up with TRBD2. The CDR3 contains 14 residues. The germline CDR1 and CDR2 sequences are SSHAT and FNYEAQ (reference sequence). The CDR3 region is CASSLTSETDTQYF. In DNA, the CDR3 is TGTGCTAGCAGCTTAACTAGCGAAACAGATACGCAGTATTTT. Filled out from reference TRBV7-7 and TRBJ2-3, the complete variable domain reads GAGVSQSPRYKVTKRGQDVTLRCDPISSHATLYWYQQALGQGPEFLTYFNYEAQPDKSGLPSDRFSAERPEGSISTLTIQRTEQRDSAMYRCASSLTSETDTQYFGPGTRLTVL.

This chain's CDR3 is CASRTRPTRQGPSLYGYTF. The CDR3 DNA sequence: TGTGCCAGCAGAACTAGACCGACACGACAGGGCCCCTCTCTATATGGCTACACCTTC. The chain combines TRBV28 with TRBJ1-2; 7 bases are a match to TRBD1. There are 19 residues in the CDR3. The germline CDR1 and CDR2 sequences are MDHEN and SYDVKM. The V and J ends lost 6 bases and 5 bases, in that order; junction bases with no gene match: 24.

The gene calls are TRBV7-2 and TRBJ2-7; D is ambiguous. V lost 2 bases to trimming and J lost 6 bases, with 8 bases between them. CDR1 is SGHTA and CDR2 is FQGNSA in the germline V gene. This CDR3 is built from 12 residues. The CDR3 DNA sequence: TGTGCCAGCAGCTTATTAGCCTCCGAGCAGTACTTC. Translated, it gives CASSLLASEQYF.

This clone was picked up a small number of times. DNA of the CDR3: TGCAGTGCTAGAGTCCTAAACATTCAGTACTTC. Residues: CSARVLNIQYF. V and J are TRBV20-1 and TRBJ2-4; D call uncertain. V was pared by 1 base and J by 6 bases, with 4 bases between. The CDR3 sequence is 11 residues long. CDR1 is DFQATT and CDR2 is SNEGSKA in the germline V gene (reference sequence).

The chain recombines TRBV6-1 with TRBJ1-1, with 10 bases identical to TRBD1. Unmatched junction bases numbered 7, after V lost 3 bases and J lost 6 bases. The CDR3 consists of 15 residues. CDR1 is MNHNS, CDR2 SASEGT, per germline. The CDR3 loop reads CASSDWGQGSSEAFF. CDR3 bases: TGTGCCAGCAGTGACTGGGGACAGGGGTCCTCTGAAGCTTTCTTT.

This clone was counted a few times. The chain couples TRBV11-2 to TRBJ2-5; D call uncertain. CDR3 size: 16 residues. Germline CDR1 and CDR2: SGHAT and FQNNGV. The V end lost 1 base, the J end lost 0 bases, and 12 bases lay between the germline ends. The CDR3 reads CASSLGAARYQETQYF. The CDR3 nucleotides read TGTGCCAGCAGCTTAGGGGCAGCACGGTACCAAGAGACCCAGTACTTC.

This clone was detected only a few times. The chain is built from TRBV2 and TRBJ2-7; 7 bases align to TRBD2. Germline V gene sequence: CDR1 SNHLY, CDR2 FYNNEI. This CDR3 is 13 amino acids long. Unmatched junction bases numbered 5, after V lost 9 bases and J lost 0 bases. CDR3 in DNA: TGTGCCAGGGGGAGGGACGGCTCCTACGAGCAGTACTTC. The encoded protein is CARGRDGSYEQYF. The entire variable domain, with the rest obtained from reference TRBV2 and TRBJ2-7, is as follows: EPEVTQTPSHQVTQMGQEVILRCVPISNHLYFYWYRQILGQKVEFLVSFYNNEISEKSEIFDDQFSVERPDGSNFTLKIRSTKLEDSAMYFCARGRDGSYEQYFGPGTRLTVT.

The rearrangement joins TRBV6-4 to TRBJ2-1; 8 bases fit TRBD2. Trimming at V came to 2 bases and at J to 7 bases, leaving 10 bases not matched to a gene. CDR1 is MRHNA, CDR2 SNTAGT, per germline. This CDR3 comprises 16 residues. CDR3 nucleotides: TGTGCCAGCAGTGACCACGGCCGGGAGGGCCAGAATGAGCAGTTCTTC. Translated, it gives CASSDHGREGQNEQFF.

In DNA form, the CDR3 reads TGTGCCAGCAAAAAGGGACTAGGGGGCAACACCGGGGAGCTGTTTTTT. Translation gives CASKKGLGGNTGELFF. This chain links TRBV27 with TRBJ2-2; D might be TRBD2 (8 bases). The germline V gene has CDR1 MNHEY and CDR2 SMNVEV (reference sequence). The CDR3 is made up of 16 amino acids. Trimming removed 7 bases from V and 2 bases from J, with 17 bases in between.

For this clone: This CDR3 is also generated by other DNA sequences in the sample. The CDR3 DNA reads as TGTGCCAGCAACGCCAGGGGAGATAATGAAAAACTGTTTTTT. This sequence encodes CASNARGDNEKLFF. The chain carries TRBV6-1 and TRBJ1-4; the D gene is possibly TRBD1 (6 bases). CDR3 length: 14 amino acids. Germline V lookup: CDR1 MNHNS, CDR2 SASEGT. Trimming cost V 7 bases and J 4 bases, with 13 bases left between them.

This clone occurred a few times. The rearrangement uses TRBV7-9 and TRBJ2-1; the D gene is possibly TRBD2 (6 bases). V dropped 5 bases and J dropped 6 bases, with 26 bases sitting between them. Germline CDR1 SEHNR, CDR2 FQNEAQ (reference sequence). CDR3 length: 18 residues. CDR3 DNA: TGTGCCAGCAGCGAACGAACGGCCCCGAGCGGGCAAGGCAATGAGCAGTTCTTC. The encoded protein is CASSERTAPSGQGNEQFF.

This clone was picked up a small number of times. This sample includes further DNA sequences coding for the same CDR3. The chain has TRBV19 and TRBJ1-1; D unresolved. Trimming stripped 3 bases from V and 0 bases from J, with 8 bases between. The germline CDR1 and CDR2 sequences are LNHDA and SQIVND (reference sequence). The CDR3 contains 14 residues. This CDR3 reads CASSIPGLNTEAFF. In DNA form, the CDR3 reads TGTGCCAGTAGTATCCCAGGATTGAACACTGAAGCTTTCTTT.

The V gene is TRBV19, the J gene TRBJ2-2, with TRBD2 identical over 8 bases. The trim removed 10 bases at V and 5 bases at J, leaving 9 bases unmatched. CDR1 and CDR2 (germline): LNHDA, SQIVND (reference sequence). This CDR3 has 14 amino acids. The CDR3 is CATKSGRLTGELFF. The CDR3 coding sequence is TGTGCCACCAAGAGCGGGAGACTTACCGGGGAGCTGTTTTTT. Full variable domain (rest looked up from reference TRBV19 and TRBJ2-2): DGGITQSPKYLFRKEGQNVTLSCEQNLNHDAMYWYRQDPGQGLRLIYYSQIVNDFQKGDIAEGYSVSREKKESFPLTVTSAQKNPTAFYLCATKSGRLTGELFFGEGSRLTVL.

The J gene is TRBJ2-5, the V gene TRBV6-5; 10 positions match TRBD2. Germline CDR1 MNHEY, CDR2 SVGAGI. CDR3 size: 15 residues. The trim removed 2 bases at V and 5 bases at J, leaving 5 bases unmatched. CDR3 coding DNA: TGTGCCAGCAGTTACGAGCGGGAGGGCGTTGAGACCCAGTACTTC. It is translated as CASSYEREGVETQYF.

The chain links TRBV7-9 to TRBJ2-5, with TRBD2 identical over 9 bases. Germline trimming cut 5 bases from V and 13 bases from J; bases unmatched to any gene: 8. Germline loops: CDR1 SEHNR, CDR2 FQNEAQ (reference sequence). The CDR3 extends over 12 amino acids. DNA for the CDR3: TGTGCCAGCAGCCGTACTAGCGGGTCTCGGTACTTC. Protein: CASSRTSGSRYF.

This clone was detected a few times. The chain recombines TRBV29-1 with TRBJ2-7, with D maybe TRBD2 (5 bases). Trimming cost V 7 bases and J 5 bases, with 15 bases left between them. Germline lookup yields CDR1 SQVTM and CDR2 ANQGSEA. The CDR3 totals 12 residues. CDR3 protein: CSAPGLGNEQYF. The CDR3, as DNA: TGCAGCGCCCCCGGACTGGGAAACGAGCAGTACTTC.

Turning to this clone: This may come from a read error, since a much larger clone is one base off. Other DNA sequences in the same sample also yield this CDR3. The chain joins TRBV19 to TRBJ1-4; D possibly corresponds to TRBD1 (5 bases). With 5 bases removed from V and 2 bases from J, the gap between germline ends came to 9 bases. The CDR3 runs 14 residues. From germline, CDR1 is LNHDA and CDR2 SQIVND (reference sequence). The CDR3 DNA follows: TGTGCCAGTAGTCCCCCAGGGACTAATGAAAAACTGTTTTTT. Translated: CASSPPGTNEKLFF.

The J gene is TRBJ2-7, the V gene TRBV10-3; 10 bases line up with TRBD2. This CDR3 comprises 16 residues. V lost 1 base, J lost 0 bases, and 3 bases stayed unmatched. Germline values: CDR1 ENHRY, CDR2 SYGVKD. This chain's CDR3 is CAISEWASGSSYEQYF. CDR3 nucleotides: TGTGCCATCAGTGAGTGGGCTAGCGGGAGCTCCTACGAGCAGTACTTC.

This clone was seen a few times. V gene TRBV7-9 combines with J gene TRBJ1-2, with a possible D match to TRBD1 (5 bases). Trimming removed 5 bases at V and 5 bases at J, with 24 bases between. The CDR3 is made up of 17 amino acids. From germline, CDR1 is SEHNR and CDR2 FQNEAQ (reference sequence). CDR3 DNA: TGTGCCAGCAGCCCGAGATGGAAGGGACGGGGGTTATATGGCTACACCTTC. Amino acid sequence: CASSPRWKGRGLYGYTF.

The gene calls are TRBV27 and TRBJ2-3, with TRBD2 identical over 12 bases. V dropped 4 bases and J dropped 2; count of bases not matched to a gene: 4. The CDR3 runs 16 residues. CDR1 and CDR2 from the germline V gene are MNHEY and SMNVEV (reference sequence). As DNA, the CDR3 is TGTGCCAGCAGTTCTCTAGCGGGAGGGTCCACAGATACGCAGTATTTT. Translating it yields CASSSLAGGSTDTQYF.

CDR3 nucleotide sequence: TGTGCCAGCAGTTACGGGCGGGCGAATGAAAAACTGTTTTTT. The encoded protein is CASSYGRANEKLFF. V usage is TRBV6-5 and J usage is TRBJ1-4; D unclear. This CDR3 is 14 amino acids long. The germline V gene has CDR1 MNHEY and CDR2 SVGAGI. V was trimmed by 2 bases and J by 5 bases, leaving 9 bases between them.

The J gene is TRBJ2-7, the V gene TRBV30, with D perhaps matching TRBD1 (6 bases). The CDR3 extends over 13 amino acids. Germline V lookup: CDR1 GTSNPN, CDR2 SVGIG (reference sequence). Between the trimmed V and J ends, which lost 0 bases and 7 bases, there was a span of 13 bases. The CDR3 DNA is TGTGCCTGGAGTGTAGGGCAGGGGTTGGAGCAGTACTTC. Residues: CAWSVGQGLEQYF. Together with reference TRBV30 and TRBJ2-7, the CDR3 gives the full variable domain: SQTIHQWPATLVQPVGSPLSLECTVEGTSNPNLYWYRQAAGRGLQLLFYSVGIGQISSEVPQNLSASRPQDRQFILSSKKLLLSDSGFYLCAWSVGQGLEQYFGPGTRLTVT.

This sequence joins TRBV19 and TRBJ1-5; maybe TRBD1 (6 bases). There are 13 residues in the CDR3. CDR1 LNHDA and CDR2 SQIVND come from the germline V gene (reference sequence). The germline V and J ends were trimmed by 4 bases and 7 bases, with 11 bases remaining between them. DNA for the CDR3: TGTGCCAGTAGTACGACAGGTGACCAGCCCCAGCATTTT. It codes for CASSTTGDQPQHF.